This TCR beta chain was profiled in a study of OX40 agonist ivuxolimab in advanced cancers. Study details: It was permissible to have had prior anti-PD-1, anti-PD-L1 or anti-CTLA-4 therapy, and under 45% had some. The study, taken as a whole, reports: There was clonal expansion of CD4+ and CD8+ blood T cells by week 6 at 0.1 to 3.0 mg/kg. Specificity for antigen went undetermined in the expanded peripheral T cells. Among patients with partial responses at 0.1-3.0 mg/kg, clonal expansion was among the lowest.

Sequencing was performed with immunoSEQ multiplex PCR; in TCRdb, only in-frame clones are kept and a portion is missing. This sample has 35,000 or so clones, with around 82% found just once. With regard to this clone: Its antigen remains unidentified.

Trimming stripped 5 bases from V and 7 bases from J, with 14 bases between. Germline assignment: CDR1 SGHDN and CDR2 FVKESK. The CDR3 is made up of 13 amino acids. This material consisted of CD4+ or CD8+ T cells sorted from blood, taken in a trial of the OX40 agonist ivuxolimab. The chain is built from TRBV14 and TRBJ1-1; D is possibly TRBD1 (6 bases). This TCR came from an adult with an advanced solid tumor such as melanoma, head and neck, liver or kidney cancer. The CDR3 is CASSRSQGLEAFF. CDR3 coding DNA: TGTGCCAGCAGCAGATCACAGGGACTTGAAGCTTTCTTT. The full variable domain, its missing parts supplied by reference TRBV14 and TRBJ1-1, is EAGVTQFPSHSVIEKGQTVTLRCDPISGHDNLYWYRRVMGKEIKFLLHFVKESKQDESGMPNNRFLAERTGGTYSTLKVQPAELEDSGVYFCASSRSQGLEAFFGQGTRLTVV.